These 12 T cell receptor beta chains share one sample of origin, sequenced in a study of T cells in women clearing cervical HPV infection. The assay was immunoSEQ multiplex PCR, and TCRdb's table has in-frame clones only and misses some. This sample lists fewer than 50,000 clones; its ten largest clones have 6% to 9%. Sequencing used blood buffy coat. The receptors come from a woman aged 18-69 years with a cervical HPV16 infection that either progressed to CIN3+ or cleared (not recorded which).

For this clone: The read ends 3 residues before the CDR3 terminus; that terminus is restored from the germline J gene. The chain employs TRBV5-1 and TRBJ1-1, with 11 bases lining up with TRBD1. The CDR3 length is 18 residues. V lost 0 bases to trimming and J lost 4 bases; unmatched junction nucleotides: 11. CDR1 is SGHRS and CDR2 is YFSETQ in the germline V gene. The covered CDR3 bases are TGCGCCAGCAGCTTGGTCAGGTACCGGGACAGGGGGGGCACTGAA. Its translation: CASSLVRYRDRGGTE. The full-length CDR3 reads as CASSLVRYRDRGGTEAFF.

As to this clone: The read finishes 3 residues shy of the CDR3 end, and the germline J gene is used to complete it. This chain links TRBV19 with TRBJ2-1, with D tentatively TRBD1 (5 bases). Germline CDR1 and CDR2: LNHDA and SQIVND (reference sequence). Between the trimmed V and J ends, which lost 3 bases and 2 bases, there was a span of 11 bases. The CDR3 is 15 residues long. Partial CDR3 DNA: TGTGCCAGTAGTATGTCAGGGCCTACCTACAATGAG. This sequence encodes CASSMSGPTYNE. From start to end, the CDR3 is CASSMSGPTYNEQFF.

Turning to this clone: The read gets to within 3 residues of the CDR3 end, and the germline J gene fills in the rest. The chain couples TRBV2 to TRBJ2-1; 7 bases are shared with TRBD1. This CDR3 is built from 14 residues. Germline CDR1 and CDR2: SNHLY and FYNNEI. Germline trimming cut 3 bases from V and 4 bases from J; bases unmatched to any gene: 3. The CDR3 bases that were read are TGTGCCAGCAGTGAGACAGGGTTATACAATGAG. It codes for CASSETGLYNE. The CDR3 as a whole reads CASSETGLYNEQFF.

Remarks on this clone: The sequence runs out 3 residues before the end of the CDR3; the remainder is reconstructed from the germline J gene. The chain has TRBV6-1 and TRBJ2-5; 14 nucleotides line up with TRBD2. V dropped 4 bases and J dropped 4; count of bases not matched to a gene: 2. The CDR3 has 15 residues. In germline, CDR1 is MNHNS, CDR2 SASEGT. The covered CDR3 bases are TGTGCCAGCAGTGGACTAGCGGGAGGGGGAGAGACC. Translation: CASSGLAGGGET. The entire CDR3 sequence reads CASSGLAGGGETQYF.

The CDR3 spells CSKKGDYGYTF. The CDR3 DNA, read in part, is TGCAGTAAAAAGGGGGACTATGGC. This sequence joins TRBV20-1 and TRBJ1-2; D possibly corresponds to TRBD1 (6 bases). Sequencing ends 3 residues short of the CDR3 end; the germline J gene provides the rest. The V gene lost 8 bases and the J gene lost 3 bases, with 10 bases spanning the gap. In germline, CDR1 is DFQATT, CDR2 SNEGSKA (reference sequence). The CDR3 has 11 residues.

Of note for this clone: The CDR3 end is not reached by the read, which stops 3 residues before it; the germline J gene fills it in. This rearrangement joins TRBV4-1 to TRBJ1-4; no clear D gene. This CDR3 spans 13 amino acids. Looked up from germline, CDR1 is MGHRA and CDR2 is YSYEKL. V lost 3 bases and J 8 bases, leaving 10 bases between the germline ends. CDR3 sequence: CASSQGTREKLFF. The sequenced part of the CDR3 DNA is TGCGCCAGCAGCCAGGGCACTAGGGAAAAA.

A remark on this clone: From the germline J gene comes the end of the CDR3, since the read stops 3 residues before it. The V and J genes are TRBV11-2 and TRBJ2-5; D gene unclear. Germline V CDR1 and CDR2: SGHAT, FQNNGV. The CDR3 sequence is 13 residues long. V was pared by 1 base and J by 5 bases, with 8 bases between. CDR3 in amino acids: CASSLVPRETQYF. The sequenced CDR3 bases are TGTGCCAGCAGCTTAGTTCCGAGGGAGACC. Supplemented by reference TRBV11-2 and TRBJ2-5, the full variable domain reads EAGVAQSPRYKIIEKRQSVAFWCNPISGHATLYWYQQILGQGPKLLIQFQNNGVVDDSQLPKDRFSAERLKGVDSTLKIQPAKLEDSAVYLCASSLVPRETQYFGPGTRLLVL.

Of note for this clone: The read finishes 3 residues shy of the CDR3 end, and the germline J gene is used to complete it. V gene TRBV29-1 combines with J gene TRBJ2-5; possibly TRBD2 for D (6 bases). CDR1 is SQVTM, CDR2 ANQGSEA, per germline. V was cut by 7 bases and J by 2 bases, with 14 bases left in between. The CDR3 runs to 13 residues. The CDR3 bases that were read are TGCAGCGGTGCCTGGGGACTTCAAGAGACC. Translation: CSGAWGLQET. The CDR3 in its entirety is CSGAWGLQETQYF.

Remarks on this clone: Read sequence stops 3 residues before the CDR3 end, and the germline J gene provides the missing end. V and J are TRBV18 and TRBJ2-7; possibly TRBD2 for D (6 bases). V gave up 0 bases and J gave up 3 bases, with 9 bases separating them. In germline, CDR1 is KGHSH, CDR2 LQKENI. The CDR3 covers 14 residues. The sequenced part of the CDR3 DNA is TGTGCCAGCTCACCACCGGGACTTGGCTACGAG. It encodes CASSPPGLGYE. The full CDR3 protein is CASSPPGLGYEQYF.

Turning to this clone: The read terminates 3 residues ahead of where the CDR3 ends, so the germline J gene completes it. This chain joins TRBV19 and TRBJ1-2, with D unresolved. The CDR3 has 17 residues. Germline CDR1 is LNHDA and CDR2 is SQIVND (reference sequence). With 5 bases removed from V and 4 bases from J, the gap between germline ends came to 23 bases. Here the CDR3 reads CASSPRDTAPLLYGYTF. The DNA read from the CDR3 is TGTGCCAGTAGTCCTCGCGACACCGCCCCCTTACTCTATGGC. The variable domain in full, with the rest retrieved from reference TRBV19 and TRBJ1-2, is DGGITQSPKYLFRKEGQNVTLSCEQNLNHDAMYWYRQDPGQGLRLIYYSQIVNDFQKGDIAEGYSVSREKKESFPLTVTSAQKNPTAFYLCASSPRDTAPLLYGYTFGSGTRLTVV.

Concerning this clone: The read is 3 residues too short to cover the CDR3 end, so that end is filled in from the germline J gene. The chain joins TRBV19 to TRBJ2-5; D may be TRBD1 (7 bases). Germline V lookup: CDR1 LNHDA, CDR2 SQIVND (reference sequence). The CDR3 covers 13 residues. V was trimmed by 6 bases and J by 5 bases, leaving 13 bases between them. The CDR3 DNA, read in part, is TGTGCCAGTAGAGGAGGGGGCAGGGAGACC. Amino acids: CASRGGGRET. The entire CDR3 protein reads CASRGGGRETQYF. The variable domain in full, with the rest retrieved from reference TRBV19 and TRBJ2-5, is DGGITQSPKYLFRKEGQNVTLSCEQNLNHDAMYWYRQDPGQGLRLIYYSQIVNDFQKGDIAEGYSVSREKKESFPLTVTSAQKNPTAFYLCASRGGGRETQYFGPGTRLLVL.

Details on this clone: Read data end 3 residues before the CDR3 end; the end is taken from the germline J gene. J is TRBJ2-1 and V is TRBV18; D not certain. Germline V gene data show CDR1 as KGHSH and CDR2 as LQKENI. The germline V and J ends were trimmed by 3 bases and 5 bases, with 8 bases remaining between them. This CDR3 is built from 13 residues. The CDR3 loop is CASSPGLNNEQFF. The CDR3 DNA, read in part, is TGTGCCAGCTCACCGGGCTTGAACAATGAG.